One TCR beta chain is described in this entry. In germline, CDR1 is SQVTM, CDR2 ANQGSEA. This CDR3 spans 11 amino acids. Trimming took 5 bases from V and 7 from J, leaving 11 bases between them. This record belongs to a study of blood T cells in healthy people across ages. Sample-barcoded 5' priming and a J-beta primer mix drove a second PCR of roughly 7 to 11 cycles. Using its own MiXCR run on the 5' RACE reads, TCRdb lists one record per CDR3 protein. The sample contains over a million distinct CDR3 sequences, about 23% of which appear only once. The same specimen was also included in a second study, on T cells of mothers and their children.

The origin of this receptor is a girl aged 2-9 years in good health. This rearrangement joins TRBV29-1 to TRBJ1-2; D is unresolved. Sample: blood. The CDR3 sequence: CSVHQSSGYTF. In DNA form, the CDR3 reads TGCAGCGTTCACCAATCGAGTGGCTACACCTTC.